A single T cell receptor beta chain is shown here with its context. These data originate in a study of blood T cell repertoires in COVID-19. Repertoires were generated with immunoSEQ multiplex PCR, while TCRdb's copy carries only in-frame clones and drops some. The repertoire consists of about 160,000 clones, with 80% to 90% occurring once and the leading ten covering less than 5%. Germline V gives CDR1 LGHDT, CDR2 YNNKEL (reference sequence). The CDR3 has 14 amino acids. The junction had 3 bases not matched to a gene; V was cut back by 4 bases and J by 5 bases. The chain carries TRBV3-1 (or the pseudogene TRBV3-2) and TRBJ2-2, with TRBD2 identical over 8 bases. Sequencing used peripheral blood. The TCR was taken from a woman in her fifties or sixties who had recovered from COVID-19. The CDR3 DNA sequence: TGTGCCAGCAGCCCGGGGGGGGCGACCGGGGAGCTGTTTTTT. Its protein is CASSPGGATGELFF.